What follows are 26 T cell receptor beta chains derived from one specimen sequenced in a study of shared clonotypes between healthy human individuals. Generated by immunoSEQ multiplex PCR, the TCRdb table keeps only in-frame clones and is missing some. The sample records about 2,200,000 clones, approximately 94% being singletons. CD45RO negativity and positive selection for CCR7 defined naive CD8 cells, a population that excluded terminally differentiated effector memory CD45RA+ cells. The sample taken for sequencing was naive CD8+ T cells from PBMCs. Source of these receptors: a man between 18 and 29 years old in good health. Some clones in this sample may be carry-over from other donors' samples.

V gene TRBV5-6 combines with J gene TRBJ1-1; possibly TRBD1 for D (6 bases). The CDR3 is 14 amino acids. V was trimmed by 0 bases and J by 5 bases, leaving 11 bases between them. Germline lookup yields CDR1 SGHDT and CDR2 YYEEEE. This CDR3 reads CASSLDTGRTEAFF. In DNA form, the CDR3 reads TGTGCCAGCAGCTTGGACACAGGGAGGACTGAAGCTTTCTTT.

V is TRBV2 and J is TRBJ1-4; D is unclear. The V end lost 8 bases, the J end lost 0 bases, and 13 bases lay between the germline ends. The CDR3 contains 15 residues. Germline values: CDR1 SNHLY, CDR2 FYNNEI. The CDR3 DNA sequence: TGTGCCAGCGCCAGTACAGCAGCAACTAATGAAAAACTGTTTTTT. Its translation: CASASTAATNEKLFF.

The V call is TRBV5-1, the J call TRBJ1-1; D not certain. The CDR3 sequence is 16 residues long. Germline V gives CDR1 SGHRS, CDR2 YFSETQ. Trimming cost V 3 bases and J 1 base, with 16 bases left between them. CDR3 residues: CASSSPSGSGNTEAFF. CDR3 DNA sequence: TGCGCCAGCAGCTCCCCCTCCGGCAGCGGGAACACTGAAGCTTTCTTT.

The chain is built from TRBV5-4 and TRBJ2-7; D possibly corresponds to TRBD2 (6 bases). With 5 bases removed from V and 5 bases from J, the gap between germline ends came to 20 bases. Germline V gene data show CDR1 as SGHNT and CDR2 as YYREEE (reference sequence). The CDR3 spans 15 residues. The CDR3 DNA follows: TGTGCCAGCAGGCCCCGGGAGTACGTCACCGACGAGCAGTACTTC. Its protein is CASRPREYVTDEQYF.

The table lists this clone with a count of one. The genes are TRBV14 and TRBJ2-3, with D unresolved. The CDR3 runs 16 residues. CDR1 and CDR2 from the germline V gene are SGHDN and FVKESK. V was shortened by 0 bases and J by 6 bases, with 16 bases between the two germline ends. DNA of the CDR3: TGTGCCAGCAGCCAAGATCGCGTACCTTATTTGGATACGCAGTATTTT. This encodes CASSQDRVPYLDTQYF.

V is TRBV9 and J is TRBJ2-2; D possibly corresponds to TRBD2 (6 bases). The CDR3 sequence is 14 residues long. V lost 6 bases and J 4 bases, leaving 13 bases between the germline ends. CDR1 is SGDLS, CDR2 YYNGEE, per germline. Here the CDR3 DNA reads TGTGCCAGCACGTCGGGAGTCGGCACCGGGGAGCTGTTTTTT. Amino acid sequence: CASTSGVGTGELFF. Variable domain in full (rest from reference TRBV9 and TRBJ2-2): DSGVTQTPKHLITATGQRVTLRCSPRSGDLSVYWYQQSLDQGLQFLIQYYNGEERAKGNILERFSAQQFPDLHSELNLSSLELGDSALYFCASTSGVGTGELFFGEGSRLTVL.

The chain recombines TRBV27 with TRBJ2-7; D perhaps matches TRBD1 (6 bases). Germline V gene data show CDR1 as MNHEY and CDR2 as SMNVEV (reference sequence). The length of the CDR3 is 15 residues. The V gene lost 3 bases and the J gene lost 2 bases, with 14 bases spanning the gap. The CDR3 nucleotides read TGTGCCAGCAGTTTTGGGGCAGGGGATACCTACGAGCAGTACTTC. It yields the protein CASSFGAGDTYEQYF.

The chain has TRBV28 and TRBJ2-7; 10 positions agree with TRBD1. With V trimmed by 10 bases and J by 4 bases, 10 bases remained unmatched. The CDR3 loop spans 14 amino acids. Germline-derived CDR1 and CDR2 are MDHEN and SYDVKM. The CDR3 loop reads CAIAKTGGTYEQYF. CDR3 in DNA: TGTGCCATCGCCAAGACAGGGGGCACGTACGAGCAGTACTTC.

The chain employs TRBV21-1 and TRBJ2-7; the table names TRBD1, a call not compared with the DNA. TRBV21-1 is a pseudogene segment. The CDR3 consists of 15 residues. CDR3 sequence reads: CASSKRQLPSHEQYF. The CDR3, as DNA: TGTGCCAGCAGCAAAAGACAGCTACCCTCCCACGAGCAGTACTTC.

The chain employs TRBV13 and TRBJ1-1; 10 nucleotides align to TRBD1. Trimming at V came to 5 bases and at J to 4 bases, leaving 7 bases not matched to a gene. The CDR3 is 15 residues long. Germline CDR1 and CDR2: PRHDT and FYEKMQ (reference sequence). CDR3 protein: CASSGQGGGGTEAFF. In DNA form, the CDR3 reads TGTGCCAGCAGCGGACAGGGGGGAGGGGGCACTGAAGCTTTCTTT.

The V and J genes are TRBV4-3 and TRBJ1-1, with D perhaps TRBD1 (5 bases). The CDR3 has 16 residues. The ends were cut back, 1 base at V and 3 bases at J, with 15 bases in the middle. CDR1 is LGHNA, CDR2 YSLEER, per germline. CDR3 sequence (DNA): TGCGCCAGCAGCCAAGTGGTGGCGGGGGGTGACACTGAAGCTTTCTTT. As protein: CASSQVVAGGDTEAFF.

V is TRBV25-1 and J is TRBJ1-5, with D perhaps matching TRBD1 (5 bases). Trimming removed 2 bases at V and 7 bases at J, with 21 bases between. The CDR3 covers 17 residues. The germline CDR1 and CDR2 sequences are MGHDK and SYGVNS. CDR3 sequence reads: CASSEEGTPRTRQPQHF. CDR3 bases: TGTGCCAGCAGTGAAGAAGGGACTCCCCGGACTCGGCAGCCCCAGCATTTT.

This clone occurred a few times. The chain carries TRBV7-2 and TRBJ1-5; 9 bases map to TRBD1. CDR3 size: 14 residues. V lost 4 bases and J lost 7; bases outside the gene matches: 5. CDR1 SGHTA and CDR2 FQGNSA come from the germline V gene. CDR3 sequence (DNA): TGTGCCAGCAGCTATCCGGGACAGGGACAGCCCCAGCATTTT. It codes for CASSYPGQGQPQHF.

This chain joins TRBV11-3 and TRBJ2-6; D is ambiguous. Germline V gene lookup returns CDR1 SGHNT and CDR2 YENEEA. This CDR3 has 15 residues. V lost 1 base and J 4 bases, leaving 8 bases between the germline ends. In nucleotides, the CDR3 is TGTGCCAGCAGCTTAGGGAAGTGGGGGGCCAACGTCCTGACTTTC. It codes for CASSLGKWGANVLTF.

The chain carries TRBV19 and TRBJ1-4; D might be TRBD1 (5 bases). V lost 2 bases and J 5 bases, leaving 9 bases between the germline ends. Germline CDR1 and CDR2: LNHDA and SQIVND (reference sequence). The CDR3 runs to 14 residues. CDR3 in DNA: TGTGCCAGTAGTATACGAGAGGGGAATGAAAAACTGTTTTTT. Translation gives CASSIREGNEKLFF.

This chain's CDR3 is CASSFYRQGENEQYF. DNA of the CDR3: TGTGCCAGCAGCTTTTATCGACAGGGCGAAAACGAGCAGTACTTC. The rearrangement joins TRBV5-4 to TRBJ2-7, with 7 bases matching TRBD1. CDR3 length equals 15 residues. Germline V gene sequence: CDR1 SGHNT, CDR2 YYREEE (reference sequence). Germline trimming cut 2 bases from V and 5 bases from J; bases unmatched to any gene: 10.

This clone was found a few times. J is TRBJ1-1 and V is TRBV27; a weak D match, TRBD1 (5 bases). The CDR3 covers 14 residues. The germline CDR1 and CDR2 sequences are MNHEY and SMNVEV (reference sequence). Trimming cost V 3 bases and J 5 bases, with 13 bases left between them. The DNA of the CDR3 is TGTGCCAGCAGTTTCTCGCCAGGGTTGACTGAAGCTTTCTTT. This encodes CASSFSPGLTEAFF.

The chain carries TRBV27 and TRBJ2-1; maybe TRBD2 (6 bases). V was clipped by 6 bases and J by 4 bases, with 19 bases between them. The CDR3 has 16 residues. The germline CDR1 and CDR2 sequences are MNHEY and SMNVEV (reference sequence). Here the CDR3 reads CASRFSGTGFYNEQFF. CDR3 nucleotides: TGTGCCAGCAGATTTAGCGGAACGGGTTTTTACAATGAGCAGTTCTTC.

V and J are TRBV28 and TRBJ2-5, with unresolved D. The CDR3 sequence is 14 residues long. CDR1 and CDR2 (germline): MDHEN, SYDVKM. V shed 2 bases and J shed 1 base, with 8 bases lying between them. CDR3 sequence: CASSLPPPQETQYF. CDR3 in DNA: TGTGCCAGCAGTTTACCTCCGCCCCAAGAGACCCAGTACTTC.

The gene calls are TRBV5-1 and TRBJ2-7; D might be TRBD1 (6 bases). Germline CDR1 SGHRS, CDR2 YFSETQ. This CDR3 has 15 amino acids. V dropped 3 bases and J dropped 6 bases, with 19 bases sitting between them. The CDR3 coding sequence is TGCGCCAGCAGCTGGGGGCGAGGGGCAGTTCGCGAGCAGTACTTC. It is translated as CASSWGRGAVREQYF.

This clone was observed once. V usage is TRBV30 and J usage is TRBJ2-7, with D possibly called TRBD1 or TRBD2 (5 bases each). The CDR3 consists of 13 residues. V lost 4 bases and J lost 5, with 15 bases in between. The germline gives CDR1 GTSNPN, CDR2 SVGIG (reference sequence). The CDR3 DNA reads as TGTGCCTGGATGTCCGGGACGTCGAACGAGCAGTACTTC. It yields the protein CAWMSGTSNEQYF. The whole variable domain, filled in from reference TRBV30 and TRBJ2-7, reads SQTIHQWPATLVQPVGSPLSLECTVEGTSNPNLYWYRQAAGRGLQLLFYSVGIGQISSEVPQNLSASRPQDRQFILSSKKLLLSDSGFYLCAWMSGTSNEQYFGPGTRLTVT.

The rearrangement links TRBV20-1 to TRBJ2-5; D not certain. The CDR3 spans 10 residues. V shed 7 bases and J shed 5 bases, with 8 bases lying between them. CDR1 and CDR2 (germline): DFQATT, SNEGSKA (reference sequence). Here the CDR3 reads CSVRVETQYF. The CDR3 nucleotides are TGCAGTGTCCGAGTGGAGACCCAGTACTTC.

The gene calls are TRBV28 and TRBJ2-3; 9 positions agree with TRBD2. This CDR3 region has 18 residues. V lost 2 bases and J lost 1; bases outside the gene matches: 10. Germline CDR1 reads MDHEN; CDR2 reads SYDVKM. CDR3 in DNA: TGTGCCAGCAGTTTACGAATTTGGGCTAGCGGGGGCACAGATACGCAGTATTTT. This gives the protein CASSLRIWASGGTDTQYF.

The rearrangement joins TRBV4-1 to TRBJ1-2; the D gene is possibly TRBD1 (5 bases). V was pared by 0 bases and J by 7 bases, with 9 bases between. Looked up from germline, CDR1 is MGHRA and CDR2 is YSYEKL. This CDR3 contains 13 residues. CDR3 DNA sequence: TGCGCCAGCAGCCAAGAGGGGGTCTCTGGCTACACCTTC. Protein: CASSQEGVSGYTF.

The chain combines TRBV29-1 with TRBJ1-1, with a weak D call TRBD1 (6 bases). The ends were cut back, 4 bases at V and 5 bases at J, with 20 bases in the middle. The CDR3 totals 15 residues. Per germline, CDR1 SQVTM and CDR2 ANQGSEA. The CDR3 DNA reads as TGCAGCGTTGTTCCCCCACAGGGCAGGGCAACTGAAGCTTTCTTT. This translates into CSVVPPQGRATEAFF.

The J gene is TRBJ2-5, the V gene TRBV29-1; D uncertain. The CDR3 runs to 14 residues. V was cut by 5 bases and J by 1 base, with 14 bases left in between. Germline V lookup: CDR1 SQVTM, CDR2 ANQGSEA. The CDR3 DNA reads TGCAGCGTTCCCCCCCGGGTTATCCAAGAGACCCAGTACTTC. Its protein product is CSVPPRVIQETQYF.